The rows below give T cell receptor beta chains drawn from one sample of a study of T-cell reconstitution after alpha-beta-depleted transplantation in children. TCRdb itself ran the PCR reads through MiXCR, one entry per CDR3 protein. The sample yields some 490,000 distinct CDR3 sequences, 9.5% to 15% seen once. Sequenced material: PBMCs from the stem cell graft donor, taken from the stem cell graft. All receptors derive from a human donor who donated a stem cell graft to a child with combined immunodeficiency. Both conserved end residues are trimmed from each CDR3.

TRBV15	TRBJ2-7	ATSRYIRQGAFNEQY
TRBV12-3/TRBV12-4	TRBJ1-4	ASSSTGQTNEKLF
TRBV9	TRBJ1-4	ASSPRTEGEKLF
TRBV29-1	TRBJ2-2	SVLFLAGGNTGELF
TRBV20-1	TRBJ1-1	SAIDRGRMNTEAF
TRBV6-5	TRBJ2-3	ASSRQGDTQY
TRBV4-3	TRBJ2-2	ASSLGLAGGSTGELF
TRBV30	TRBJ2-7	AWSFNRGSYEQY
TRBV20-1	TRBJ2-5	SAREFRLAEETQY
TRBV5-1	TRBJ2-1	ASSFTTSGLDYNEQF
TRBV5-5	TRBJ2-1	ASSLASGREYNEQF
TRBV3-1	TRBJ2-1	ASSQHSGSRNNEQF
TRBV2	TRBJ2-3	ASSYPGQGINTQY
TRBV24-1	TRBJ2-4	ATSETNKNIQY
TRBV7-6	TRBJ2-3	ASSLMGLAGGTDTQY
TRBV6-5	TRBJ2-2	ASSLGGGPAGELF
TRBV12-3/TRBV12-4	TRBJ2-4	ASSLRLAGGNIQY
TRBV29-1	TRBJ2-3	SVVLWPLAGPYTDTQY
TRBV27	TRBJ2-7	ASGQPYEQY
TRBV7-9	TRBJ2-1	ASSRTSVYNEQF
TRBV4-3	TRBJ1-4	ASSQGRRGTNEKLF
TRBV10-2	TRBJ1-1	ASRESGMNTEAF
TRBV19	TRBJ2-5	ASSLPGLGPTQY
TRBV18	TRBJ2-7	ASSGTGSHEQY
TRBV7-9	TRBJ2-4	ASSSPVLAKNIQY
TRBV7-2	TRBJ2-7	ASSTRDRSYEQY
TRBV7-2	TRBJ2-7	ASSLERGGYEQY
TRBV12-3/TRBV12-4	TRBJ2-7	ASSFGTPRANEQY
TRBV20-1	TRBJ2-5	SAREFMRMGLAGWAPETQY
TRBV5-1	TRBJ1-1	ASSFGLGQNTEAF
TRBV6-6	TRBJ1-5	ASTPGLNQPQH
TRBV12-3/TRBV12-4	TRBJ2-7	ASTRGTYEQY
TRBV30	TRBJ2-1	AWIGLATYNEQF
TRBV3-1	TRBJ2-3	ASSLGTRGDTQY
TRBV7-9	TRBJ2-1	ASSRGTGLLNEQF
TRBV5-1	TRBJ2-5	ASSPLDNHETQY
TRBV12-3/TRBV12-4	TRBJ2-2	ATYRGLLTGELF
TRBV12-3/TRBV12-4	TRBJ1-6	ASSPSSYNSPLH
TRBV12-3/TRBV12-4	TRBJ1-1	ASSLFGRAAF
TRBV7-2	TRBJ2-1	ASSLVRAHGEQF
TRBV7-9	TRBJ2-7	ASSLGQGNHEQY
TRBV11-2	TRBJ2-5	ASSWSQETQY
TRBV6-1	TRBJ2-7	ASSRTGVPVEEQY
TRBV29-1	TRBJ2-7	SVVVQGRGEQY
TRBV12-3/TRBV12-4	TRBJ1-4	ASRSPLGKLF
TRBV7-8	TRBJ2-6	ASSLNGVLRSGANVLT
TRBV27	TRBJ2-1	AIRRRQNNEQF
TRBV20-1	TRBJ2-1	SARAVTGTYNEQF
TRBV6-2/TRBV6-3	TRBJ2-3	ASSPGPPSNTQY
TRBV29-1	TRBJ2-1	SVTPGQGLGQF
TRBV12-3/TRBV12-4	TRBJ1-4	ASSFRGSNEKLF
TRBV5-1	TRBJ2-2	ASSPGWDTGELF
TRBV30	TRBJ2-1	AWTPSYNEQF
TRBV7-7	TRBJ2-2	ASSFRQGPGELF
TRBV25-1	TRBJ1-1	ASGKGQEAF